The T cell receptor (beta chain) described here comes from a study of beta chain features in type 1 diabetes. The CDR3 extends over 13 amino acids. Trimming took off 3 bases at V and 0 bases at J, with 4 bases between the two ends. The germline V gene has CDR1 MRHNA and CDR2 SNTAGT. The authors reverse transcribed all of the isolated RNA, so sequencing captured expressed TCRB transcripts. Measured with immunoSEQ multiplex PCR; TCRdb has only the in-frame clones, and not every one. The sample includes 130,000 or so clones, 17% of them seen just once. Only a few counts were recorded for this clone. The antigen is not known. Study results and limitations: The study found moderately but significantly shorter TCRB CDR3s in all four CD4+ subsets of Type 1 diabetes patients. A closer apparent resemblance between naive, central memory and Treg TCRB repertoires was seen in patients than in healthy donors.

What was sequenced was central memory CD4+ T cells from blood. This rearrangement joins TRBV6-4 to TRBJ2-3; the D is unclear. The sequence was obtained from a man aged 18 to 35 with type 1 diabetes. The DNA for the CDR3 is TGTGCCAGCAGTGAACAGAGCACAGATACGCAGTATTTT. This codes for CASSEQSTDTQYF.